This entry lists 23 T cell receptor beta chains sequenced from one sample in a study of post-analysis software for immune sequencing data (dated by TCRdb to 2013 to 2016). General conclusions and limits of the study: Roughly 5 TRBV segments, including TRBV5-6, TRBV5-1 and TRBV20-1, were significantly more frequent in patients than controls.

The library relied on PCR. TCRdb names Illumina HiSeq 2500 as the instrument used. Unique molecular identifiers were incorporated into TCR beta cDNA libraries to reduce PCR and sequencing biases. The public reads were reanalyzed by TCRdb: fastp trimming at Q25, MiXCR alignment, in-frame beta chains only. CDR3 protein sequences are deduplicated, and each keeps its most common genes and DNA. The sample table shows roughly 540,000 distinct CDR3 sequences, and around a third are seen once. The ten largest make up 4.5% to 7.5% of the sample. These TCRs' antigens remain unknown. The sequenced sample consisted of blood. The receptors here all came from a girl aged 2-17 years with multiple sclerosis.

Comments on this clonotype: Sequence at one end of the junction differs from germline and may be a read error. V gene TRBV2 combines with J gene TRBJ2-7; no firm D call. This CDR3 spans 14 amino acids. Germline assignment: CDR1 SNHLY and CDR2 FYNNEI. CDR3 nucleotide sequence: TGTGTCAGCAGCCCCAGAGGCTTATCCTACGAGCAGTACTTC. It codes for CVSSPRGLSYEQYF.

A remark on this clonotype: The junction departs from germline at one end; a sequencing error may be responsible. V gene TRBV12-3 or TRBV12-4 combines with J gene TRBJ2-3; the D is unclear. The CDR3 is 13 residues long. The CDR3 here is CTSSFSLTDTQYF. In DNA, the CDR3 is TGTACCAGCAGTTTCTCACTCACAGATACGCAGTATTTT.

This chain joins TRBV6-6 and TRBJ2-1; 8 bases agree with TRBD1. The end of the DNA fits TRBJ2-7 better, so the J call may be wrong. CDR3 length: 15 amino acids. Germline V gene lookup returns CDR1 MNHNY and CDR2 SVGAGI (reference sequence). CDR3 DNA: TGTGCCAGCAGACCACAGGGGGGCTCCTACAATGAGCAGTACTTC. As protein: CASRPQGGSYNEQYF.

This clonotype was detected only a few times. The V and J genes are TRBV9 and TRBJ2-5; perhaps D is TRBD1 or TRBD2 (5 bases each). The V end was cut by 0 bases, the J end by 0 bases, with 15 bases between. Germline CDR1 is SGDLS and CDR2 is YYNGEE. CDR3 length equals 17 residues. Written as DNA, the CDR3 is TGTGCCAGCAGCGTAGGTTCCGGGGCCCCCCACCAAGAGACCCAGTACTTC. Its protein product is CASSVGSGAPHQETQYF. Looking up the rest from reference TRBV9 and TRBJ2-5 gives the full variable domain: DSGVTQTPKHLITATGQRVTLRCSPRSGDLSVYWYQQSLDQGLQFLIQYYNGEERAKGNILERFSAQQFPDLHSELNLSSLELGDSALYFCASSVGSGAPHQETQYFGPGTRLLVL.

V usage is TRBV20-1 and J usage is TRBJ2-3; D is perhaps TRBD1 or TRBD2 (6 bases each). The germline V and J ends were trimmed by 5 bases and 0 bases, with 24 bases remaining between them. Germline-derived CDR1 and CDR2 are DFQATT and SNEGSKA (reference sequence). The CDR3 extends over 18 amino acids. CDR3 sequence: CSAPPRGGGFLSTDTQYF. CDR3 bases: TGCAGTGCTCCACCAAGAGGAGGGGGGTTCCTTAGCACAGATACGCAGTATTTT.

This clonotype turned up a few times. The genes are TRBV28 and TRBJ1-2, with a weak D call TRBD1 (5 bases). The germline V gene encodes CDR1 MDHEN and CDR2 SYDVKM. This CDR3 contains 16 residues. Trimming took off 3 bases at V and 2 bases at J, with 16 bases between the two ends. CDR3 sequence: CASSLDTAGGNYGYTF. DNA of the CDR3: TGTGCCAGCAGTTTGGACACCGCGGGAGGGAACTATGGCTACACCTTC.

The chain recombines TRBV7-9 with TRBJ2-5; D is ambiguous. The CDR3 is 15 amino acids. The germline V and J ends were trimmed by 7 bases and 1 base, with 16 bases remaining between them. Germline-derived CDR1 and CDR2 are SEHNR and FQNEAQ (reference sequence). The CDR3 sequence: CASNPYKLIQETQYF. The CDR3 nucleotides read TGTGCCAGCAACCCGTATAAGCTCATCCAAGAGACCCAGTACTTC.

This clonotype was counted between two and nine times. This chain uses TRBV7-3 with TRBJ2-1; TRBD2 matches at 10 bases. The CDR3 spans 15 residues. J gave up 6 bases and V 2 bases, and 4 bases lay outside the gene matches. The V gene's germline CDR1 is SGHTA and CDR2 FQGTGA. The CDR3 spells CASSLLAGESNEQFF. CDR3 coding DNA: TGTGCCAGCAGCTTACTAGCGGGGGAAAGCAATGAGCAGTTCTTC.

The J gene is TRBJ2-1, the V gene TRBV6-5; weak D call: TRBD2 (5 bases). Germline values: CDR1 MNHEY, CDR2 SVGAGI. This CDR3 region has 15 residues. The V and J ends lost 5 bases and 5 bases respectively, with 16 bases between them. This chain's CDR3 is CASSEDFPGNNEQFF. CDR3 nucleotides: TGTGCCAGCAGTGAGGACTTTCCAGGTAACAATGAGCAGTTCTTC.

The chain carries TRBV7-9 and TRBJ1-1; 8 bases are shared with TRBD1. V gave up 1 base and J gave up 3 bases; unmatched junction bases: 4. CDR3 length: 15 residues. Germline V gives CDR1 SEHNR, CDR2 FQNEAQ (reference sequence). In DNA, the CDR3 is TGTGCCAGCAGCTTAGAGGGACAGGTGGACACTGAAGCTTTCTTT. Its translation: CASSLEGQVDTEAFF.

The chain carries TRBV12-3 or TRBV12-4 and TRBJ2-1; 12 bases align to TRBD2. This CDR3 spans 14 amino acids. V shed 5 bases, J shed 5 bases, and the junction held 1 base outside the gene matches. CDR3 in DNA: TGTGCCAGCAGTGGACTAGCGGGAAACAATGAGCAGTTCTTC. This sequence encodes CASSGLAGNNEQFF.

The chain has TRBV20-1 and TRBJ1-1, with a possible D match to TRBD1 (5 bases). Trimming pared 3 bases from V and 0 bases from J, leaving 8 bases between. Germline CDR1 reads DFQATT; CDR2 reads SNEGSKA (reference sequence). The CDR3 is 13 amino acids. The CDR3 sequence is CSARRQLNTEAFF. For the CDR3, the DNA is TGCAGTGCTAGGAGACAGTTGAACACTGAAGCTTTCTTT.

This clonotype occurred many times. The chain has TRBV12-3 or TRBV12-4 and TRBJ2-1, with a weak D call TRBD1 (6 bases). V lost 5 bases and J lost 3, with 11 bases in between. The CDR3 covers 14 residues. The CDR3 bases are TGTGCCAGCAGTGAAACACAGGGCTACAATGAGCAGTTCTTC. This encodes CASSETQGYNEQFF.

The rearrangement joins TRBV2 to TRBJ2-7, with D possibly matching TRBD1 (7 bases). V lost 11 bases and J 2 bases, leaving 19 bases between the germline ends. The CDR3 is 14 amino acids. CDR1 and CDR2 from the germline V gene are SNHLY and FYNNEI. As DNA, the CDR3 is TGTGCCTCCCGGGGGCGGGACAGACCCTACGAGCAGTACTTC. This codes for CASRGRDRPYEQYF. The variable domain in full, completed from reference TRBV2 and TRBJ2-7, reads EPEVTQTPSHQVTQMGQEVILRCVPISNHLYFYWYRQILGQKVEFLVSFYNNEISEKSEIFDDQFSVERPDGSNFTLKIRSTKLEDSAMYFCASRGRDRPYEQYFGPGTRLTVT.

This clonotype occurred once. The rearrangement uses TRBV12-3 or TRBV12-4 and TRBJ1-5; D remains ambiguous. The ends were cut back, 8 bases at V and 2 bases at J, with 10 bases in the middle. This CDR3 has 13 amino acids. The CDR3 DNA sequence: TGTGCCAGCTGCCCCCGAGGCAATCAGCCCCAGCATTTT. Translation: CASCPRGNQPQHF.

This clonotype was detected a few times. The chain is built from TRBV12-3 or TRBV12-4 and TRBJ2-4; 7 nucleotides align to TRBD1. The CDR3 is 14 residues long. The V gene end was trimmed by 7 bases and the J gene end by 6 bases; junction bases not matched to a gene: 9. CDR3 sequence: CASNRDSVANIQYF. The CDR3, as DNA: TGTGCCAGCAATCGGGACAGTGTGGCAAACATTCAGTACTTC.

The CDR3 coding sequence is TGTGCCAGCACCTGGGGGGGGACATCGGAGACCCAGTACTTC. This gives the protein CASTWGGTSETQYF. The V call is TRBV5-5, the J call TRBJ2-5; tentative D call: TRBD2 (7 bases). This CDR3 has 14 amino acids. Between the trimmed V and J ends, which lost 6 bases and 5 bases, there was a span of 17 bases. Germline lookup yields CDR1 SGHKS and CDR2 YYEKEE (reference sequence).

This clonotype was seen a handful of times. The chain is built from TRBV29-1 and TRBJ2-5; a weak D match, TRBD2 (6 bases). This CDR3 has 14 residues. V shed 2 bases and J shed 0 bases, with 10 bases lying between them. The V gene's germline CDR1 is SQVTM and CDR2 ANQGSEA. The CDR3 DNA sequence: TGCAGCGTTGAACCGGGGAGGTACCAAGAGACCCAGTACTTC. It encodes CSVEPGRYQETQYF. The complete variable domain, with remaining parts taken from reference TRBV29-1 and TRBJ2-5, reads SAVISQKPSRDICQRGTSLTIQCQVDSQVTMMFWYRQQPGQSLTLIATANQGSEATYESGFVIDKFPISRPNLTFSTLTVSNMSPEDSSIYLCSVEPGRYQETQYFGPGTRLLVL.

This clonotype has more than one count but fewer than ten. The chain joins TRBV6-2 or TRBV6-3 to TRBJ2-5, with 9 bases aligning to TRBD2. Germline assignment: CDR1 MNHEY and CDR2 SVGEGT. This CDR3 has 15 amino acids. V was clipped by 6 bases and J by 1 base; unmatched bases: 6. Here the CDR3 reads CASRIAGVSQETQYF. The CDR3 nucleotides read TGTGCCAGCAGAATAGCGGGGGTGTCCCAAGAGACCCAGTACTTC.

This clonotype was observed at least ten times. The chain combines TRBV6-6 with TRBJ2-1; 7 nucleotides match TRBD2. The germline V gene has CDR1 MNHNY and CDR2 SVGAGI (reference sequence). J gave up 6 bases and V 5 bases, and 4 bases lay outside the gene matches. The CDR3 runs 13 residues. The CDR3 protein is CASSPGLGNEQFF. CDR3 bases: TGTGCCAGCAGTCCTGGACTAGGCAATGAGCAGTTCTTC.

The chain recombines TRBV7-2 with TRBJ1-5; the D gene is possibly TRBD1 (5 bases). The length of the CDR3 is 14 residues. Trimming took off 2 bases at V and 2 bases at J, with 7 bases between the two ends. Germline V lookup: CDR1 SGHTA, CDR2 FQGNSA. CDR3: CASSLPGGNQPQHF. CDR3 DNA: TGTGCCAGCAGCTTACCGGGGGGCAATCAGCCCCAGCATTTT.

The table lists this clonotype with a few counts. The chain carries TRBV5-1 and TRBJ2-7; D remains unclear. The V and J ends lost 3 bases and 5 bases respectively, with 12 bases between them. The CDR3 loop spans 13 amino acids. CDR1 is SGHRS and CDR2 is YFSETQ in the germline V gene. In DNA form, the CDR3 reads TGCGCCAGCAGCTCGGCCTTTTCCCACGAGCAGTACTTC. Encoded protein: CASSSAFSHEQYF.

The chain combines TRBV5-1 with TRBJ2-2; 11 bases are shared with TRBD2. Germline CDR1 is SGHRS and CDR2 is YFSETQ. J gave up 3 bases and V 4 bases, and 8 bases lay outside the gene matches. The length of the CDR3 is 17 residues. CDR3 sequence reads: CASSSTSGGSYTGELFF. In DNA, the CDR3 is TGCGCCAGCAGCAGCACTAGCGGGGGAAGCTACACCGGGGAGCTGTTTTTT.